Presented here are 28 T cell receptor beta chains from one specimen sequenced in a study of blood T cell repertoires in COVID-19. Produced via immunoSEQ multiplex PCR; TCRdb's table is partial and in-frame only. The profile shows 130,000 or so clones, roughly four fifths of them singletons. The sample comprised PBMCs or T cells enriched from blood (not recorded which). The receptor set was obtained from a man aged 25-40 years who had recovered from COVID-19.

The V call is TRBV5-1, the J call TRBJ1-1, with 7 bases fitting TRBD1. Germline values: CDR1 SGHRS, CDR2 YFSETQ. This CDR3 has 15 amino acids. The J segment lost 6 bases and the V segment lost 2 bases, leaving 10 bases of the junction unmatched. CDR3 DNA: TGCGCCAGCAGCTTTTTAGGGCCAGGGGGATCTGAAGCTTTCTTT. It codes for CASSFLGPGGSEAFF.

The chain joins TRBV6-1 to TRBJ1-1, with D unclear. The germline gives CDR1 MNHNS, CDR2 SASEGT. Trimming removed 2 bases from V and 0 bases from J, with 4 bases in between. The CDR3 length is 13 residues. For the CDR3, the DNA is TGTGCCAGCAGTGAACCAGTGAACACTGAAGCTTTCTTT. It translates to CASSEPVNTEAFF.

This clone showed up just a few times. The chain couples TRBV5-1 to TRBJ1-1; perhaps TRBD1 as D (6 bases). The germline V gene encodes CDR1 SGHRS and CDR2 YFSETQ. The CDR3 has 14 amino acids. Trimming shortened V by 4 bases and J by 1 base, and 11 bases separated the two germline ends. The CDR3 coding sequence is TGCGCCAGCAGCGCAGAGGGACAGAACACTGAAGCTTTCTTT. This codes for CASSAEGQNTEAFF.

The chain employs TRBV5-1 and TRBJ1-1, with D perhaps TRBD1 (5 bases). The CDR3 length is 15 residues. The germline V and J ends were trimmed by 1 base and 0 bases, with 10 bases remaining between them. Per the germline V gene, CDR1 is SGHRS and CDR2 is YFSETQ. DNA for the CDR3: TGCGCCAGCAGCTTGTGGGGGGAGCTGAACACTGAAGCTTTCTTT. Protein sequence: CASSLWGELNTEAFF.

This chain links TRBV11-2 with TRBJ1-4; no reliable D call. Germline CDR1 SGHAT, CDR2 FQNNGV. Trimming took 6 bases from V and 2 from J, leaving 16 bases between them. The CDR3 has 16 amino acids. CDR3 sequence: CASRRAGAGTNEKLFF. CDR3 nucleotide sequence: TGTGCCAGCAGGCGAGCGGGCGCAGGTACTAATGAAAAACTGTTTTTT.

The chain carries TRBV19 and TRBJ2-7; D perhaps matches TRBD2 (6 bases). Trimming cost V 6 bases and J 1 base, with 19 bases left between them. The CDR3 runs to 16 residues. Germline V CDR1 and CDR2: LNHDA, SQIVND (reference sequence). CDR3 loop: CASSPRDGGVSYEQYF. The CDR3 DNA reads as TGTGCCAGTAGCCCTAGGGACGGAGGGGTATCCTACGAGCAGTACTTC.

In the case of this clone: Other nucleotide sequences from this sample produce the same CDR3. V and J are TRBV19 and TRBJ1-2, with 9 bases matching TRBD1. The CDR3 covers 14 residues. The V segment lost 5 bases and the J segment 2 bases; nucleotides outside the gene matches: 3. Germline V gene sequence: CDR1 LNHDA, CDR2 SQIVND (reference sequence). The CDR3 region has the DNA TGTGCCAGTAGTTCACAGGGGGCCAACTATGGCTACACCTTC. It codes for CASSSQGANYGYTF.

V and J are TRBV6-4 and TRBJ2-1; D unclear. CDR1 and CDR2 from the germline V gene are MRHNA and SNTAGT. The CDR3 sequence is 15 residues long. Trimming removed 3 bases from V and 5 bases from J, with 14 bases in between. CDR3: CASSESPLPDNEQFF. The CDR3 coding sequence is TGTGCCAGCAGTGAGTCCCCCCTACCGGACAATGAGCAGTTCTTC.

The rearrangement uses TRBV19 and TRBJ1-1, with D perhaps TRBD1 (5 bases). Germline loops: CDR1 LNHDA, CDR2 SQIVND (reference sequence). The V gene lost 2 bases and the J gene lost 9 bases, with 10 bases spanning the gap. The length of the CDR3 is 12 residues. As DNA, the CDR3 is TGTGCCAGTAGTATAAGGCAGGGTAAAGCTTTCTTT. Amino acid sequence: CASSIRQGKAFF.

This rearrangement joins TRBV12-5 to TRBJ2-7, with TRBD2 as a possible D gene (5 bases). Trimming cost V 0 bases and J 6 bases, with 12 bases left between them. This CDR3 has 14 amino acids. Germline V gene lookup returns CDR1 LGHNT and CDR2 FRNRAP. CDR3 nucleotide sequence: TGTGCTAGTGGTTTGGTTTCTGGAGGCGCCGAGCAGTACGTC. The encoded protein is CASGLVSGGAEQYV.

The rearrangement joins TRBV18 to TRBJ2-1; D is perhaps TRBD2 (5 bases). The CDR3 contains 17 residues. Trimming shortened V by 3 bases and J by 3 bases, and 18 bases separated the two germline ends. Germline V gene data show CDR1 as KGHSH and CDR2 as LQKENI. CDR3 sequence reads: CASSPAPVIGVYNEQFF. The CDR3 coding sequence is TGTGCCAGCTCACCCGCGCCCGTTATCGGGGTCTACAATGAGCAGTTCTTC.

CDR3: CASSQEGIANTEAFF. The CDR3 coding sequence is TGCGCCAGCAGCCAAGAGGGCATCGCGAACACTGAAGCTTTCTTT. The rearrangement uses TRBV4-1 and TRBJ1-1; D remains unclear. The CDR3 totals 15 residues. Germline CDR1 MGHRA, CDR2 YSYEKL. Trimming removed 0 bases at V and 1 base at J, with 9 bases between.

The rearrangement joins TRBV29-1 to TRBJ1-1; possible D gene TRBD1, 5 bases. V lost 7 bases, J lost 0 bases, and 9 bases lay in between. The V gene's germline CDR1 is SQVTM and CDR2 ANQGSEA. The CDR3 sequence is 12 residues long. The CDR3 region is CSAGGMNTEAFF. CDR3 DNA: TGCAGCGCCGGGGGTATGAACACTGAAGCTTTCTTT.

CDR3 coding DNA: TGTGCCAGCAGTTATGGGGGGACTAATGAAAAACTGTTTTTT. This gives the protein CASSYGGTNEKLFF. The V call is TRBV6-5, the J call TRBJ1-4; D is perhaps TRBD1 (5 bases). This CDR3 has 14 residues. Germline V gene lookup returns CDR1 MNHEY and CDR2 SVGAGI. The ends were cut back, 3 bases at V and 2 bases at J, with 7 bases in the middle.

The CDR3 is CASSKARDRGSQETQYF. The CDR3 nucleotides are TGTGCCAGCAGCAAAGCGCGGGACAGGGGGTCTCAAGAGACCCAGTACTTC. The chain couples TRBV21-1 to TRBJ2-5; the table's TRBD1 call for D was not verified on the DNA. TRBV21-1 is tagged as a pseudogene. The CDR3 consists of 17 residues.

The chain has TRBV5-1 and TRBJ2-2, with 8 bases lining up with TRBD2. With 0 bases clipped from V and 1 base from J, the junction kept 2 bases outside the gene matches. Germline V gene lookup returns CDR1 SGHRS and CDR2 YFSETQ. The CDR3 length is 16 residues. CDR3 sequence reads: CASSLALAGNTGELFF. The CDR3 nucleotides are TGCGCCAGCAGCTTGGCTCTAGCGGGGAACACCGGGGAGCTGTTTTTT. Drawing the rest from reference TRBV5-1 and TRBJ2-2, the complete variable domain is KAGVTQTPRYLIKTRGQQVTLSCSPISGHRSVSWYQQTPGQGLQFLFEYFSETQRNKGNFPGRFSGRQFSNSRSEMNVSTLELGDSALYLCASSLALAGNTGELFFGEGSRLTVL.

The rearrangement links TRBV29-1 to TRBJ1-1; D is uncertain. The CDR3 length is 14 residues. Trimming removed 4 bases at V and 5 bases at J, with 17 bases between. Germline loops: CDR1 SQVTM, CDR2 ANQGSEA. CDR3 in amino acids: CSVVSYLRGTEAFF. The CDR3 bases are TGCAGCGTTGTTTCGTATCTTCGCGGTACTGAAGCTTTCTTT. The complete variable domain, with remaining parts taken from reference TRBV29-1 and TRBJ1-1, reads SAVISQKPSRDICQRGTSLTIQCQVDSQVTMMFWYRQQPGQSLTLIATANQGSEATYESGFVIDKFPISRPNLTFSTLTVSNMSPEDSSIYLCSVVSYLRGTEAFFGQGTRLTVV.

The V gene is TRBV24-1, the J gene TRBJ2-1, with D tentatively TRBD1 (6 bases). Germline V lookup: CDR1 KGHDR, CDR2 SFDVKD. The CDR3 totals 18 residues. V gave up 3 bases and J gave up 1 base, with 18 bases separating them. CDR3 region: CATSDGGTGRESYNEQFF. CDR3 sequence (DNA): TGTGCCACCAGTGATGGGGGAACAGGGCGCGAGTCCTACAATGAGCAGTTCTTC.

The chain joins TRBV7-9 to TRBJ1-2; 11 bases are shared with TRBD1. This CDR3 comprises 14 residues. Per germline, CDR1 SEHNR and CDR2 FQNEAQ (reference sequence). Trimming cost V 4 bases and J 8 bases; bases outside gene matches: 6. CDR3 protein: CASSSDRGLGGYTF. The CDR3 DNA sequence: TGTGCCAGCAGCTCGGACAGGGGGCTGGGAGGCTACACCTTC.

This sequence joins TRBV7-9 and TRBJ1-2, with D unresolved. This CDR3 has 13 residues. The V end was cut by 5 bases, the J end by 2 bases, with 9 bases between. Germline V lookup: CDR1 SEHNR, CDR2 FQNEAQ (reference sequence). CDR3 region: CASSRDTNYGYTF. Here the CDR3 DNA reads TGTGCCAGCAGCCGTGACACCAACTATGGCTACACCTTC.

The chain couples TRBV14 to TRBJ2-7, with TRBD2 matching over 7 bases. This CDR3 comprises 16 residues. Germline V gene sequence: CDR1 SGHDN, CDR2 FVKESK. V trimming: 0 bases; J trimming: 4 bases; junction bases outside the gene matches: 9. The CDR3 reads CASSQDGASGSYEQYF. CDR3 in DNA: TGTGCCAGCAGCCAAGATGGGGCTAGCGGATCTTACGAGCAGTACTTC.

The chain carries TRBV28 and TRBJ2-7; maybe TRBD1 (5 bases). Deletions cut 4 bases from V and 2 bases from J, with 12 bases between. The CDR3 is 14 residues long. Germline CDR1 and CDR2: MDHEN and SYDVKM. The CDR3 DNA sequence: TGTGCCAGCAGTTCCCCCGCCAGGGCCTACGAGCAGTACGTC. This sequence encodes CASSSPARAYEQYV.

The chain recombines TRBV10-1 with TRBJ2-3, with 7 bases identical to TRBD2. The junction had 3 bases not matched to a gene; V was cut back by 8 bases and J by 1 base. Germline V CDR1 and CDR2: WNHNN, SYGVQD (reference sequence). The CDR3 length is 13 residues. CDR3 sequence (DNA): TGCGCCAGCTATAGCGGGTGCACAGATACGCAGTATTTT. This gives the protein CASYSGCTDTQYF.

The chain carries TRBV5-5 and TRBJ2-3, with a weak D call TRBD2 (6 bases). This CDR3 region has 16 residues. CDR1 is SGHKS, CDR2 YYEKEE, per germline (reference sequence). V dropped 0 bases and J dropped 0 bases, with 11 bases sitting between them. DNA of the CDR3: TGTGCCAGCAGCTTGGGGAGTAGCGGAAGCACAGATACGCAGTATTTT. The encoded protein is CASSLGSSGSTDTQYF.

V is TRBV5-5 and J is TRBJ2-5; 12 bases match TRBD2. The V segment lost 3 bases and the J segment 1 base; nucleotides outside the gene matches: 7. The CDR3 totals 17 residues. CDR1 and CDR2 from the germline V gene are SGHKS and YYEKEE (reference sequence). The CDR3 bases are TGTGCCAGCAGCTCAAAGACTAGCGGGGGTCCCCAAGAGACCCAGTACTTC. This translates into CASSSKTSGGPQETQYF. Supplemented by reference TRBV5-5 and TRBJ2-5, the full variable domain reads DAGVTQSPTHLIKTRGQQVTLRCSPISGHKSVSWYQQVLGQGPQFIFQYYEKEERGRGNFPDRFSARQFPNYSSELNVNALLLGDSALYLCASSSKTSGGPQETQYFGPGTRLLVL.

The chain has TRBV19 and TRBJ1-4, with D uncertain. From germline, CDR1 is LNHDA and CDR2 SQIVND (reference sequence). The CDR3 covers 14 residues. V lost 6 bases and J 5 bases, leaving 13 bases between the germline ends. The CDR3, as DNA: TGTGCCAGTAGCCCGGGTGGTCAAAATGAAAAACTGTTTTTT. Encoded protein: CASSPGGQNEKLFF.

J is TRBJ1-3 and V is TRBV19; 9 bases match TRBD1. CDR3 length: 16 residues. Per germline, CDR1 LNHDA and CDR2 SQIVND (reference sequence). V dropped 5 bases and J dropped 0; count of bases not matched to a gene: 5. CDR3 bases: TGTGCCAGTAGTGCCACAGGGGGCCGCTCTGGAAACACCATATATTTT. It codes for CASSATGGRSGNTIYF.

This chain connects TRBV4-1 to TRBJ2-3; 11 bases agree with TRBD2. The ends lost 1 base at V and 2 bases at J; junction bases unmatched: 5. Germline V gene sequence: CDR1 MGHRA, CDR2 YSYEKL. The CDR3 has 17 amino acids. CDR3 amino acids: CASSQGVAGGITDTQYF. DNA for the CDR3: TGCGCCAGCAGCCAAGGGGTAGCGGGAGGGATCACAGATACGCAGTATTTT.